This TCR beta chain is from a study of regulatory T cells in long-lasting Graves disease (dated by TCRdb to the early 2020s). Regarding the study in general: Persistent Graves' disease meant more than 5 years of antithyroid drug treatment with TSH receptor autoantibodies that stayed positive. This study used TCR sequencing and RNA sequencing of peripheral blood to compare persistent Graves' disease patients against newly diagnosed Graves' disease patients. The study was conducted in China and was registered as a clinical trial. TCR sequencing covered 13 persistent and 20 or so newly diagnosed Graves' disease patients, around 33 samples in total. On average, persistent Graves' disease patients in the clinical cohort had been on antithyroid drugs for about 9.7 years. Overall results and qualifications from the work: Persistent disease showed preferential use of TRBV28, TRBJ1-2 and TRBJ2-5, whereas newly diagnosed disease favored TRBV20-1 and TRBJ2-1. Sequencing and analysis were restricted to the TCR beta chain. Because the primary lesion, thyroid tissue, could not be accessed, the study looked at peripheral blood alone. Compared with newly diagnosed patients, persistent Graves' disease patients had lower TCR Shannon entropy and fewer highly expanded clones, which suggests clonal expansion. The authors acknowledged the small sample size as a limitation that may reduce accuracy. A larger number of public clonotypes was shared among persistent patients (around 2,500) than among newly diagnosed patients (about 990).

Notes on this clonotype: The target of this receptor is not known. Base quality data are lacking; no much larger clone is found one base away.

The CDR3 covers 13 residues, taking in both the cysteine and the phenylalanine. The kept DNA is CDR3 alone, 39 bases in frame from the first base. V drops 4 bases and J drops 5 bases, leaving 11 bases in between. The germline V gene (reference sequence) provides CDR1 GTSNPN and CDR2 SVGIG. The time point label here, explained by the study, means: persistent/refractory GD, antithyroid drugs over 5 years with positive TRAb. For both TCR sequencing and RNA sequencing, RNA was extracted from PBMCs in TRIzol. Graves' disease was diagnosed according to American Thyroid Association guidelines. Patients for the study were recruited at an endocrinology department in Xi'an, China. Each patient gave about 9.1 milliliters of peripheral blood, collected in an EDTA anticoagulant tube. Ficoll Paque Plus density gradient separation was used to isolate PBMCs, and no further T cell sorting was performed. An Agilent 2100 Bioanalyzer and agarose gel were used to check RNA quality, while a NanoDrop 2000 measured RNA concentration.

Receptors were amplified or captured by multiplex PCR. The run used an Illumina HiSeq 4000. TCR beta libraries were built with iRepertoire HTBI primers and Arm-PCR amplification of CDR3 regions. Before sequencing, the PCR products went through gel purification. The source study handled its data this way. Gene usage analysis of CDR3 amino acid clonotypes relied on the roughly 67 TRBV and 12 to 15 TRBJ segments identified across samples. Filtered high-quality paired reads were merged into contigs using COPE and FqMerger. Contigs were aligned with BLAST to IMGT TRBV, TRBD and TRBJ reference genes, and CDR3 was defined per IMGT. Highly expanded clones were defined as clonotypes with a frequency above 0.1%. Shannon entropy was used to measure repertoire diversity, and the Gini coefficient was used to measure V-J evenness. Public clonotypes were defined as clonotypes shared by more than one individual. Starting from the raw public reads, TCRdb applied fastp trimming at Q25, assembled clones with MiXCR and retained in-frame beta chains. Identical CDR3 protein sequences are pooled into one entry, listed with their most common genes and DNA. Clone size and V and J calls follow TCRdb, not the original study. Here the sample has about 340,000 distinct CDR3 sequences; less than 20% occur a single time. Of the sample, about 29% is held by the ten largest clones.

The specimen was peripheral blood mononuclear cells (PBMCs), collected when the disease was refractory, from a patient treated with antithyroid drugs. Recombination linked TRBV30 to TRBJ2-2; confidence is insufficient to name the D gene. The TCR was taken from a female donor with Graves disease. CDR3 reads: CAWNPPGTGELFF. The DNA sequence reads TGTGCCTGGAACCCCCCCGGTACCGGGGAGCTGTTTTTT.